The 8 T cell receptor beta chains below all came from one sample that was sequenced in a study of T cells in tuberculosis. Clones were sequenced by immunoSEQ multiplex PCR, and TCRdb holds only the in-frame ones, with some missing. The sample has tens of thousands of clones, approximately 93% seen once. The sample consisted of PBMCs. The receptors derive from a donor between 10 and 35 years old with latent tuberculosis or without tuberculosis infection.

V usage is TRBV19 and J usage is TRBJ1-2, with D tentatively TRBD1 (5 bases). CDR1 is LNHDA and CDR2 is SQIVND in the germline V gene (reference sequence). The V end was cut by 8 bases, the J end by 4 bases, with 17 bases between. This CDR3 is 14 amino acids long. The CDR3 DNA reads TGTGCCAGTTCCCCCCGGGGGGGAGTCTATGGCTACACCTTC. This encodes CASSPRGGVYGYTF.

The rearrangement links TRBV4-2 to TRBJ2-7; 8 nucleotides agree with TRBD2. Germline values: CDR1 LGHNA, CDR2 YNFKEQ. V lost 4 bases, J lost 0 bases, and 2 bases stayed unmatched. The CDR3 consists of 14 residues. CDR3 nucleotides: TGTGCCAGCAGCCCGGGACTAGGCTCCTACGAGCAGTACTTC. This encodes CASSPGLGSYEQYF.

CDR3 amino acids: CASSQRGPGELFF. Here the CDR3 DNA reads TGTGCCAGCAGCCAGAGGGGGCCCGGGGAGCTGTTTTTT. The V gene is TRBV7-3, the J gene TRBJ2-2, with 7 positions matching TRBD1. The length of the CDR3 is 13 residues. Germline values: CDR1 SGHTA, CDR2 FQGTGA. Trimming at V came to 5 bases and at J to 6 bases, leaving 3 bases not matched to a gene. The variable domain in full, completed from reference TRBV7-3 and TRBJ2-2, reads GAGVSQTPSNKVTEKGKYVELRCDPISGHTALYWYRQSLGQGPEFLIYFQGTGAADDSGLPNDRFFAVRPEGSVSTLKIQRTERGDSAVYLCASSQRGPGELFFGEGSRLTVL.

The V and J genes are TRBV10-3 and TRBJ2-7; 8 bases map to TRBD2. The trim removed 5 bases at V and 0 bases at J, leaving 3 bases unmatched. The CDR3 has 14 residues. Germline CDR1 ENHRY, CDR2 SYGVKD. CDR3 amino acids: CAISTSGYSYEQYF. CDR3 nucleotides: TGTGCCATCAGTACTAGCGGCTACTCCTACGAGCAGTACTTC.

J is TRBJ2-7 and V is TRBV28; 7 bases match TRBD1. Trimming at V came to 8 bases and at J to 0 bases, leaving 10 bases not matched to a gene. Germline V lookup: CDR1 MDHEN, CDR2 SYDVKM. CDR3 length: 15 residues. The DNA of the CDR3 is TGTGCCAGCTATTCGGGACAGCTCAGCTCCTACGAGCAGTACTTC. It codes for CASYSGQLSSYEQYF.

The chain recombines TRBV10-3 with TRBJ2-7, with a possible D match to TRBD1 (5 bases). V was trimmed by 2 bases and J by 4 bases, leaving 15 bases between them. CDR1 ENHRY and CDR2 SYGVKD come from the germline V gene. The CDR3 is 15 residues long. The CDR3 is CAISEVEGVRYEQYF. CDR3 in DNA: TGTGCCATCAGTGAGGTGGAAGGGGTTCGTTACGAGCAGTACTTC.

The chain employs TRBV6-9 and TRBJ2-7; D is undetermined. Per germline, CDR1 MNHGY and CDR2 SVAAGI. Trimming cost V 4 bases and J 3 bases, with 10 bases left between them. The CDR3 has 13 amino acids. CDR3 sequence reads: CASSSIELYEQYF. Here the CDR3 DNA reads TGTGCCAGCAGTTCCATCGAACTCTACGAGCAGTACTTC.

This clone was detected once. The CDR3 DNA reads as TGTGCCAGCAGTGCGGGGACGGGGGGCGAACCCCAGCATTTT. Translation: CASSAGTGGEPQHF. V and J are TRBV6-1 and TRBJ1-5, with D possibly being TRBD1 (6 bases). V lost 4 bases to trimming and J lost 10 bases, with 17 bases between them. Germline V gene sequence: CDR1 MNHNS, CDR2 SASEGT. The CDR3 spans 14 residues.